This T cell receptor (beta chain) came from a study of blood T cells in healthy people across ages. Regarding the study as a whole: Possibly confounding the expanded clonotype changes was the fact that donor CMV status was unknown.

Per sample, no less than 5 micrograms of total RNA were extracted. The second PCR ran roughly 7 to 11 cycles with a sample-barcoded 5' primer and J-beta primers. TCRdb re-called the 5' RACE reads through MiXCR, storing one row per CDR3 protein. The sample records some 290,000 distinct CDR3 sequences, around 30% being singletons. In the case of this clonotype: The antigen is not known.

Looked up from germline, CDR1 is MDHEN and CDR2 is SYDVKM. This CDR3 spans 15 amino acids. Deletions cut 5 bases from V and 2 bases from J, with 10 bases between. The sequence came from a woman between 65 and 79 years old in good health. The rearrangement joins TRBV28 to TRBJ2-6; D call uncertain. What was sequenced was blood. CDR3 in DNA: TGTGCCAGCAGTGTAGGTGGAACTGGGGCCAACGTCCTGACTTTC. This translates into CASSVGGTGANVLTF.